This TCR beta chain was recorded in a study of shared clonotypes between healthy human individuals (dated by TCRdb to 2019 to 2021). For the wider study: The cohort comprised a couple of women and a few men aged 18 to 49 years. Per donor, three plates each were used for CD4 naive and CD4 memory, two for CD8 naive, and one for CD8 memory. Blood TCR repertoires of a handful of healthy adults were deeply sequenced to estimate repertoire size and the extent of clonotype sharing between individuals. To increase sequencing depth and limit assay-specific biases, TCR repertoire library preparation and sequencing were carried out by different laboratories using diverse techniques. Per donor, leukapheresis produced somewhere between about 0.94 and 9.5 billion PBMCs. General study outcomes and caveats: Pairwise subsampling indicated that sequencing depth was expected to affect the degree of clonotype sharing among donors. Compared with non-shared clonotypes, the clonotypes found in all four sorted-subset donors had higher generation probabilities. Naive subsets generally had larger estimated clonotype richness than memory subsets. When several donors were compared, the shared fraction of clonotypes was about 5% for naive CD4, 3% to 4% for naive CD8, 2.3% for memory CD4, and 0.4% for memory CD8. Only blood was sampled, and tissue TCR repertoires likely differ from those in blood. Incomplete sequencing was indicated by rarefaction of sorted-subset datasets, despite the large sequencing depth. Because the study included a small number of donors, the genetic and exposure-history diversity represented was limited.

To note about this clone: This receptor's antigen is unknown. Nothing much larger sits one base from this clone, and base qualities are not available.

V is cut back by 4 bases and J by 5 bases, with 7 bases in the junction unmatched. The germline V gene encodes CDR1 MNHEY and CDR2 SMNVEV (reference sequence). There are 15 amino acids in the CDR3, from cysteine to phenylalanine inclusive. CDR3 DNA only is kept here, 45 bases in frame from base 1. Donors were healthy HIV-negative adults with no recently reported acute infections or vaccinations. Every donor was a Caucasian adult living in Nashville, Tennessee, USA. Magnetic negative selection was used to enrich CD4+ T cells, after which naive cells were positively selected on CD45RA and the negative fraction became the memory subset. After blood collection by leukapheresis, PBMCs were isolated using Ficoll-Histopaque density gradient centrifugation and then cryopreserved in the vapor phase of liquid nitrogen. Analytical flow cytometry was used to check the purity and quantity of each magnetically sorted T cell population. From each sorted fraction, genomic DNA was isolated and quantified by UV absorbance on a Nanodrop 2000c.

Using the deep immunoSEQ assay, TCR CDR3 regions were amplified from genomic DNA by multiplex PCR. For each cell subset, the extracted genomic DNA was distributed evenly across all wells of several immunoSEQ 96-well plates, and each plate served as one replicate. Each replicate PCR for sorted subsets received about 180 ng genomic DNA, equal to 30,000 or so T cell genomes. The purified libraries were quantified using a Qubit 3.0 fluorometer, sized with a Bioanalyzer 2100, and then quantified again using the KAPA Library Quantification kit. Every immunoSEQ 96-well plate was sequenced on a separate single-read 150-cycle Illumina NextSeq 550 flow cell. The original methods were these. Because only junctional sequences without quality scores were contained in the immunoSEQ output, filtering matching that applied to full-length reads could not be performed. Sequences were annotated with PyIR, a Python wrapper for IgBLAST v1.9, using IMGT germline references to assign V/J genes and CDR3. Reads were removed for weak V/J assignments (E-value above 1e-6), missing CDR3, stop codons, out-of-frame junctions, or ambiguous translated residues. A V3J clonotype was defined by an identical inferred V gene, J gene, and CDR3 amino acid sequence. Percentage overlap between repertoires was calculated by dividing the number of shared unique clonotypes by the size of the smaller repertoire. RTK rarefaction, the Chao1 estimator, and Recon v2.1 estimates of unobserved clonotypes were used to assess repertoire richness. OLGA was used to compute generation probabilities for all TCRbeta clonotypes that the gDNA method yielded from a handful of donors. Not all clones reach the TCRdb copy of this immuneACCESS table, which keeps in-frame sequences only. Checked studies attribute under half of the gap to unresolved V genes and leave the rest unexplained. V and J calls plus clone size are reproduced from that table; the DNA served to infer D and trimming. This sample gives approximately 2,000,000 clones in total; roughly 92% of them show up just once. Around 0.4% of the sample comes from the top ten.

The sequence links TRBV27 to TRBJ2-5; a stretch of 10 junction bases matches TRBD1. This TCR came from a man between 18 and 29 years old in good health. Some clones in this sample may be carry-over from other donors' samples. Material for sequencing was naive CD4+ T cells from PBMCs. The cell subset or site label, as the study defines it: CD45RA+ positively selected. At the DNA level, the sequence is TGTGCCAGCAGTTCCCGACAGGGGGCGACGGAGACCCAGTACTTC. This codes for CASSSRQGATETQYF.